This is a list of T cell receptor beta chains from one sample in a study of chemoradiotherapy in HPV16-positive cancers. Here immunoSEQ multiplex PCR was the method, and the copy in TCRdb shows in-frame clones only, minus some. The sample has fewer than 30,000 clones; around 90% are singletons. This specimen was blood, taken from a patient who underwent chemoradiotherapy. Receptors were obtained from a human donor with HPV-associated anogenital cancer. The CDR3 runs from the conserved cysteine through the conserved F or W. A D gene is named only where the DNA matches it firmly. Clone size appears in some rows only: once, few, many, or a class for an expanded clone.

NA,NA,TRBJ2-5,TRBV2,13,TGTGCCAGCAGTGGAGGCTGGGGAGAGACCCAGTACTTC,CASSGGWGETQYF
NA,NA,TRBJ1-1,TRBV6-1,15,TGTGCCAGCAGTAACCTTTGGGGACCGAACACTGAAGCTTTCTTT,CASSNLWGPNTEAFF
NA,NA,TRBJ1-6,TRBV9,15,TGTGCCAGCAGCTCCGAGCCAACGGGTAATTCACCCCTCCACTTT,CASSSEPTGNSPLHF
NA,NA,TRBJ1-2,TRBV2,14,TGTGCCAGCAGCCAACAGGGAACGGACTATGGCTACACCTTC,CASSQQGTDYGYTF
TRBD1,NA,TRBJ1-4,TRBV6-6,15,TGTGCCAGCAGGGAAGGACAGGGGGAGATCGAAAAACTGTTTTTT,CASREGQGEIEKLFF
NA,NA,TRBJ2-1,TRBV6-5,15,TGTGCCAGCAGTTACGGTGGGGGGGCCTCCAATGAGCAGTTCTTC,CASSYGGGASNEQFF
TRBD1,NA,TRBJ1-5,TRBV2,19,TGTGCCAGCAGTTACGGGTGGGGTCCAGGGGGGTTTTGCAATCAGCCCCAGCATTTT,CASSYGWGPGGFCNQPQHF
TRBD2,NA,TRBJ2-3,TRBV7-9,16,TGTGCCAGCAGCTTGGATAGCGGGGGCGGCACAGATACGCAGTATTTT,CASSLDSGGGTDTQYF
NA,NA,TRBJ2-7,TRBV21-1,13,TGTGCCAGCAGCCCGAGGAGCTCCTACGAGCAGTACTTC,CASSPRSSYEQYF
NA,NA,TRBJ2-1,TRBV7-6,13,TGTGCCAGCAGCCCCGAGGACCACCTCGAGCAGTTCTTC,CASSPEDHLEQFF
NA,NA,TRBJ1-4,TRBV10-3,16,TGTGCCATCAGTCCCGGGGGGAGCAACACTAATGAAAAACTGTTTTTT,CAISPGGSNTNEKLFF
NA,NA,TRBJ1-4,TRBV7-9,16,TGTGCCAGCAGCTTAGGTACCAAGGGGGCTAATGAAAAACTGTTTTTT,CASSLGTKGANEKLFF
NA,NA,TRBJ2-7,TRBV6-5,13,TGTGCCAGCAGTTACTCCCAGGGAGGCGAGCAGTACTTC,CASSYSQGGEQYF
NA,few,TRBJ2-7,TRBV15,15,TGTGCCACCAGCAGAGATCCCCCGGGACGGTACGAGCAGTACTTC,CATSRDPPGRYEQYF
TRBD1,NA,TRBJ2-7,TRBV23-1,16,TGCGCCAGCAGTCAAACCCGGGACAGGAGTTCCTACGAGCAGTACTTC,CASSQTRDRSSYEQYF
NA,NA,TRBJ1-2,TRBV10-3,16,TGTGCCACCCAAGGGGCCGGGACGCCAGCTAACTATGGCTACACCTTC,CATQGAGTPANYGYTF
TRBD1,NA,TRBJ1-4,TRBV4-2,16,TGTGCCAGCAGCCTCGAGGGGGACAGGGGCGACGAAAAACTGTTTTTT,CASSLEGDRGDEKLFF
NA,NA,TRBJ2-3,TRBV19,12,TGTGCCAGTAGTTTTGGCTCAGATACGCAGTATTTT,CASSFGSDTQYF
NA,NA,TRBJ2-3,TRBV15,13,TGTGCCACCAGCAGATTGCACGGGAATACGCAGTATTTT,CATSRLHGNTQYF
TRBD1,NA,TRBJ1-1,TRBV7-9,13,TGTGCCACCCAACAGGGGCCGGGCACTGAAGCTTTCTTT,CATQQGPGTEAFF